The T cell receptor beta chain under discussion was sequenced for a study of T cell responses to AZD1222 COVID-19 vaccine. Study observations and caveats: Repertoires were sampled only after the peak T cell response. Among spike-specific TCRs, nearly half reportedly target unmutated variant regions. The donor group comprised mostly white British people and more females; the analysis possibly underestimated clonal diversity.

To note about this clone: The antigen is not known.

The CDR3 totals 14 residues. Germline CDR1 reads SGHRS; CDR2 reads YFSETQ. The J segment lost 5 bases and the V segment lost 2 bases, leaving 6 bases of the junction unmatched. The table came from immunoSEQ multiplex PCR; TCRdb's copy has only in-frame clones and leaves some out. Among more than 150,000 clones listed, around 86% were seen once. This sequence originates from an adult who received the AZD1222 COVID-19 vaccine. The material was peripheral blood, obtained 28 days after the second AZD1222 dose. The chain has TRBV5-1 and TRBJ2-5, with TRBD2 matching over 7 bases. CDR3 amino acids: CASSLAGIGETQYF. The CDR3 DNA reads as TGCGCCAGCAGCTTAGCGGGGATAGGGGAGACCCAGTACTTC.